A selection of T cell receptor beta chains follows, all from one sample in a study of CD8+ T cells in alopecia areata. The data were produced by immunoSEQ multiplex PCR, yet TCRdb's version contains in-frame clones alone and is incomplete. This repertoire shows around 140,000 clones, around 50% found once; its top ten account for around 6%. Sample: CD4+ T cells sorted from blood, taken at week 0. The receptors originated from a human donor with alopecia areata. CDR3s include the opening cysteine and the closing phenylalanine or tryptophan. Each record gives: D gene, V gene, J gene, clone size, CDR3 DNA, CDR3 protein. D genes are given only for firm matches. Clone size appears in some rows only: once, few, many, or a class for an expanded clone.

>-|TRBV2|TRBJ1-2|few
TGTGCCAGCTATCAAGGCAGGAACTATGGCTACACCTTC
CASYQGRNYGYTF
>-|TRBV29-1|TRBJ2-5|-
TGCAGCGTTGAAGGGGTGGACAACGGGAAGACCCAGTACTTC
CSVEGVDNGKTQYF
>TRBD2|TRBV9|TRBJ2-4|-
TGTGCCAGCAGCGTAGTCCAGCGGGACGTTCTAAACATTCAGTACTTC
CASSVVQRDVLNIQYF
>-|TRBV11-2|TRBJ1-4|-
TGTGCCAGCAGCTTTGGAACAGCTCGAAAACTGTTTTTT
CASSFGTARKLFF
>TRBD1|TRBV5-6|TRBJ1-2|-
TGTGCCAGCAGCGCCGGGACAGCTAACTATGGCTACACCTTC
CASSAGTANYGYTF
>-|TRBV19|TRBJ1-2|few
TGTGCCAGTAGTCTCGGACGGACCCTCTATGGCTACACCTTC
CASSLGRTLYGYTF
>TRBD2|TRBV7-9|TRBJ2-3|-
TGTGCCAGCGCCTCGCCGGGACTAGTGGCAGATACGCAGTATTTT
CASASPGLVADTQYF
>-|TRBV30|TRBJ1-1|-
TGTGCCTGGAGTACAGATTTGAACACTGAAGCTTTCTTT
CAWSTDLNTEAFF
>-|TRBV10-3|TRBJ1-5|few
TGTGCCATCAGTCGATCAGGGCGCGGGGATCAGCCCCAGCATTTT
CAISRSGRGDQPQHF
>-|TRBV6-1|TRBJ1-6|-
TGTGCCAGCAGTGATCTTCGACGTAGTGTTAATTCACCCCTCCACTTT
CASSDLRRSVNSPLHF
>TRBD2|TRBV10-3|TRBJ2-3|-
TGTGCCACCACGCTAGCGGGGGGTAGCACAGATACGCAGTATTTT
CATTLAGGSTDTQYF
>-|TRBV6-1|TRBJ2-3|-
TGTGCCAGCAGCAGCACAGATACGCAGTATTTT
CASSSTDTQYF
>-|TRBV30|TRBJ2-1|-
TGTGCCTGGAGTGAACTAAACGAGCAGTTCTTC
CAWSELNEQFF
>-|TRBV29-1|TRBJ2-5|-
TGCAGCCCCACGGCAGGTGACCAAGAGACCCAGTACTTC
CSPTAGDQETQYF
>-|TRBV4-1|TRBJ2-5|-
TGCGCCAGCAGCCAAGAGCCCCCGCGTGGAGAGACCCAGTACTTC
CASSQEPPRGETQYF
>-|TRBV2|TRBJ2-3|-
TGTGCCAGCAGGCCTATGGCAGATACGCAGTATTTT
CASRPMADTQYF
>-|TRBV27|TRBJ2-1|-
TGTGCCAGCAGTTCCCAGGGACTGATCTACAATGAGCAGTTCTTC
CASSSQGLIYNEQFF
>-|TRBV4-2|TRBJ2-2|-
TGTGCCAGCAGCCAATTGGTCGAGGGCGGGGAGCTGTTTTTT
CASSQLVEGGELFF
>-|TRBV14|TRBJ1-2|-
TGTGCCAGCAGCCCCTCACCCGTTAACTATGGCTACACCTTC
CASSPSPVNYGYTF
>TRBD1|TRBV27|TRBJ2-5|-
TGTGCCAGCGGACAGGGGGTAGAGACCCAGTACTTC
CASGQGVETQYF
>TRBD2|TRBV10-2|TRBJ2-1|-
TGCGCCAGCAGACTAGCGGGGGGGCCCGAGCAGTTCTTC
CASRLAGGPEQFF
>-|TRBV27|TRBJ1-1|once
TGTGCCAGCAGTTTAGAGGCATGGGGACGGACTGAAGCTTTCTTT
CASSLEAWGRTEAFF
>TRBD1|TRBV29-1|TRBJ1-5|-
TGCAGCGTTCGGGGACAGGATAGCAATCAGCCCCAGCATTTT
CSVRGQDSNQPQHF
>-|TRBV7-2|TRBJ1-1|-
TGTGCCAGCCGGCGCATGGGAGCAAACACTGAAGCTTTCTTT
CASRRMGANTEAFF
>TRBD1|TRBV28|TRBJ2-3|-
TGTGCCAGCACCCCGGGACAGACCACAGATACGCAGTATTTT
CASTPGQTTDTQYF
>-|TRBV7-2|TRBJ1-1|few
TGTGCCAGCAGCTTAGAGAGCACTGAAGCTTTCTTT
CASSLESTEAFF
>TRBD1|TRBV18|TRBJ2-7|few
TGTGCCAGCTCATCGGGACAGGGAACCTACGAGCAGTACTTC
CASSSGQGTYEQYF
>-|TRBV29-1|TRBJ2-2|-
TGCAGCGTTGGGGCAGACGCGAACACCGGGGAGCTGTTTTTT
CSVGADANTGELFF
>-|TRBV7-9|TRBJ2-3|few
TGTGCCAGCAGCTCCCGGTCAGATACGCAGTATTTT
CASSSRSDTQYF
>-|TRBV15|TRBJ1-5|-
TGTGCCACCCGTACTTCTTGGCCCCAGCATTTT
CATRTSWPQHF
>-|TRBV29-1|TRBJ1-2|few
TGCAGCGTTTTCGTGCAGGGCCTTGGCTACACCTTC
CSVFVQGLGYTF
>-|TRBV19|TRBJ2-6|-
TGTGCCAGTAGTACCCCCCAGGGGCTGTACTCTGGGGCCAACGTCCTGACTTTC
CASSTPQGLYSGANVLTF
>-|TRBV29-1|TRBJ2-3|-
TGCAGCGTTAACACAGGGTCGGCAGGCACAGATACGCAGTATTTT
CSVNTGSAGTDTQYF
>-|TRBV7-6|TRBJ2-3|once
TGTGCCAGCAGCACTGGCCCGGGTCGGGGCACAGATACGCAGTATTTT
CASSTGPGRGTDTQYF
>-|TRBV10-3|TRBJ2-3|-
TGTGCCATCAGGGCCTCTGGAGGAGATACGCAGTATTTT
CAIRASGGDTQYF
>-|TRBV7-2|TRBJ2-3|-
TGTGCCAGCACCTACAGGGTGGGCACAGATACGCAGTATTTT
CASTYRVGTDTQYF
>-|TRBV29-1|TRBJ2-1|-
TGCAGCGTTGTGCCCCACCCGAATGAGCAGTTCTTC
CSVVPHPNEQFF
>-|TRBV10-3|TRBJ2-1|-
TGTGCCATCAGTGAGTCGAATCAGGGACTTGAGCAGTTCTTC
CAISESNQGLEQFF
>-|TRBV30|TRBJ1-4|-
TGTGCCTGGAGTCCTGGTAATGAAAAACTGTTTTTT
CAWSPGNEKLFF
>TRBD2|TRBV5-6|TRBJ2-4|-
TGTGCCAGCCATTGGGGGGGACCGTTAGCCAAAAACATTCAGTACTTC
CASHWGGPLAKNIQYF
>-|TRBV11-1|TRBJ2-2|-
TGTGCCAGCAGACCCCTTTCGGGGGAGCTGTTTTTT
CASRPLSGELFF
>-|TRBV7-2|TRBJ2-3|-
TGTGCCAGCAGCTTAAGGGCAGGGTCCACAGATACGCAGTATTTT
CASSLRAGSTDTQYF
>-|TRBV30|TRBJ1-4|-
TGTGCCTGGAGGTATAATGAAAAACTGTTTTTT
CAWRYNEKLFF
>-|TRBV5-1|TRBJ2-3|-
TGCGCCAGCAATGACTTCTCTAGCACAGATACGCAGTATTTT
CASNDFSSTDTQYF
>TRBD1|TRBV23-1|TRBJ2-7|-
TGCGCCAGCAGTCAATCGGCTCAGGGGGTCTCCTACGAGCAGTACTTC
CASSQSAQGVSYEQYF
>-|TRBV5-1|TRBJ2-6|few
TGCGCCAGCAGCTTGGACGGAAGCTCTGGGGCCAACGTCCTGACTTTC
CASSLDGSSGANVLTF
>-|TRBV9|TRBJ1-5|-
TGTGCCAGCAGCGTAGGCGAACGGCAGCCCCAGCATTTT
CASSVGERQPQHF
>-|TRBV5-6|TRBJ1-3|-
TGTGCCAGCAGCTTGAGGGGAATCTCTGGAAACACCATATATTTT
CASSLRGISGNTIYF
>TRBD1|TRBV6-5|TRBJ2-5|once
TGTGCCAGCAGTTACGTACAGGGGGCCAGGGAGACCCAGTACTTC
CASSYVQGARETQYF
>TRBD2|TRBV6-5|TRBJ2-5|-
TGTGCCAGCAGTTACTCGCTGACTAGCATCGAGACCCAGTACTTC
CASSYSLTSIETQYF
>-|TRBV6-6|TRBJ1-2|-
TGTGCCAGCGGCCAGGGTGGTGGCTACACCTTC
CASGQGGGYTF
>-|TRBV18|TRBJ1-5|-
TGTGCCAGCTCACCGGGAGAAAATCAGCCCCAGCATTTT
CASSPGENQPQHF
>-|TRBV4-3|TRBJ2-7|-
TGCGCCAGCAGCACCCGACACGGGCCCGCTGGCTACGAGCAGTACTTC
CASSTRHGPAGYEQYF
>TRBD1|TRBV29-1|TRBJ1-2|few
TGCAGCGCTTCTGGGACAGGGGTCGGTGGCTACACCTTC
CSASGTGVGGYTF
>-|TRBV30|TRBJ1-4|-
TGTGCCTGGAGTAAGGGTGCTAATGAAAAACTGTTTTTT
CAWSKGANEKLFF
>-|TRBV4-2|TRBJ1-3|few
TGTGCCAGCAGCCAAGACAGCGGAAACACCATATATTTT
CASSQDSGNTIYF
>TRBD2|TRBV4-1|TRBJ2-5|-
TGCGCCAGCAGCCGATATGTTGGGACTAGCGGGCGAGAGACCCAGTACTTC
CASSRYVGTSGRETQYF